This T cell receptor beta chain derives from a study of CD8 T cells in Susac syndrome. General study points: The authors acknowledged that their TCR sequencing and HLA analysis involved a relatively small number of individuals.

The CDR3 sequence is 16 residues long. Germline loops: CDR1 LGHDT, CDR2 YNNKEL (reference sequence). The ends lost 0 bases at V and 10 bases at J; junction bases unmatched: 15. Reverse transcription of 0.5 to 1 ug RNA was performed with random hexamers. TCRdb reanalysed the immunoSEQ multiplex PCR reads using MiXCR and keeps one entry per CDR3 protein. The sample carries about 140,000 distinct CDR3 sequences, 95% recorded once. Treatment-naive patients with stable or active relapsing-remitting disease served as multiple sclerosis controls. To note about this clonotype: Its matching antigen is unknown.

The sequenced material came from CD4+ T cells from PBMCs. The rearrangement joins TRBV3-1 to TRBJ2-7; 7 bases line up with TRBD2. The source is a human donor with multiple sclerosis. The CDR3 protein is CASSQDPPGTTMRQYF. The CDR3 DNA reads TGTGCCAGCAGCCAAGATCCCCCCGGGACTACCATGAGACAGTACTTC.